A selection of T cell receptor beta chains follows, all from one sample in a study of blood T cells in healthy people across ages. TCRdb called the 5' RACE reads again in MiXCR, with one record for every CDR3 protein. The sample lists fewer than 2,000,000 distinct CDR3 sequences; more than 35% were seen once. Sequenced sample: blood. These receptors were taken from a human donor in good health. The CDR3 runs from the conserved cysteine through the conserved F or W. Each record gives: clone size, D gene, J gene, CDR3 length, V gene, CDR3 protein, CDR3 DNA. D genes are given only for firm matches. Size values are once, few and many counts, or a class for expanded clones, and some rows have none.

>NA|NA|TRBJ2-1|14|TRBV5-1
CASSLGGTRNEQFF
TGCGCCAGCAGCTTGGGTGGTACACGGAATGAGCAGTTCTTC
>NA|NA|TRBJ2-3|15|TRBV7-2
CASSSGGPSTDTQYF
TGTGCCAGCAGCTCCGGGGGGCCTAGCACAGATACGCAGTATTTT
>once|NA|TRBJ2-7|15|TRBV7-2
CASSPKPRGSYEQYF
TGTGCCAGCAGCCCAAAGCCTAGGGGGTCCTACGAGCAGTACTTC
>many|TRBD1|TRBJ2-1|15|TRBV5-1
CASSFGDSSYNEQFF
TGTGCCAGCAGCTTCGGGGACAGCTCCTACAATGAGCAGTTCTTC
>few|NA|TRBJ2-4|16|TRBV12-3/TRBV12-4
CASSLVNGAPKNIQYF
TGTGCCAGCAGTTTAGTTAACGGGGCCCCCAAAAACATTCAGTACTTC
>NA|NA|TRBJ1-6|17|TRBV6-1
CASSRSGFPSKLSPLHF
TGTGCCAGCAGTCGGTCGGGTTTCCCCAGCAAGCTCTCACCCCTCCACTTT
>few|NA|TRBJ2-1|13|TRBV5-1
CASNMGQGDEQFF
TGCGCCAGCAATATGGGCCAGGGCGATGAGCAGTTCTTC
>NA|TRBD1|TRBJ2-5|10|TRBV27
CASFDRVGYF
TGTGCCAGCTTCGACAGGGTTGGGTACTTC
>few|TRBD1|TRBJ1-1|14|TRBV12-3/TRBV12-4
CASRQGTVSTEAFF
TGTGCCAGCAGACAGGGGACGGTGAGCACTGAAGCTTTCTTT
>NA|NA|TRBJ2-5|18|TRBV15
CATSREPRLVLHQETQYF
TGTGCCACCAGCAGAGAACCCCGACTTGTTCTGCATCAAGAGACCCAGTACTTC
>NA|NA|TRBJ2-7|15|TRBV7-2
CASSLDSRDPYEQYF
TGTGCCAGCAGCTTAGATTCGAGGGACCCCTACGAGCAGTACTTC
>NA|NA|TRBJ2-7|13|TRBV20-1
CRGGGDRNYEQYF
TGCCGCGGGGGAGGGGACAGGAACTACGAGCAGTACTTC
>few|NA|TRBJ1-6|15|TRBV4-3
CASSQDGGARPPLHF
TGCGCCAGCAGCCAAGATGGCGGAGCCAGGCCACCCCTCCACTTT
>few|NA|TRBJ2-7|14|TRBV9
CASSVLDGTYEQYF
TGTGCCAGCAGCGTATTGGACGGAACCTACGAGCAGTACTTC
>NA|NA|TRBJ1-1|14|TRBV5-1
CASSRQVSGTEAFF
TGCGCCAGCTCCCGACAGGTTTCCGGCACTGAAGCTTTCTTT
>NA|TRBD1|TRBJ1-6|15|TRBV9
CASSITGQNNSPLHF
TGTGCCAGCAGCATAACGGGACAGAATAATTCACCCCTCCACTTT
>many|NA|TRBJ2-3|13|TRBV24-1
CATSVGGTDTQYF
TGTGCCACCAGTGTTGGCGGCACAGATACGCAGTATTTT
>NA|NA|TRBJ1-4|12|TRBV7-9
CASSLQTEKLFF
TGTGCCAGCAGCCTTCAAACCGAAAAACTGTTTTTT
>NA|TRBD1|TRBJ2-7|14|TRBV28
CASRGQGEYHEQYF
TGTGCCAGCAGGGGACAGGGGGAATACCACGAGCAGTACTTC
>NA|NA|TRBJ2-2|13|TRBV12-3/TRBV12-4
CTSSLPFSGELFF
TGTACCAGCAGTTTACCCTTCTCCGGGGAGCTGTTTTTT
>NA|NA|TRBJ1-4|15|TRBV29-1
CSVEDVEGHNEKLFF
TGCAGCGTTGAAGACGTAGAAGGACACAATGAAAAACTGTTTTTT
>NA|NA|TRBJ1-1|14|TRBV6-5
CASSWYRTNTEAFF
TGTGCCAGCAGTTGGTACAGGACTAACACTGAAGCTTTCTTT
>NA|NA|TRBJ2-3|13|TRBV29-1
CSNSQGSTDTQYF
TGCAGCAACTCCCAGGGGAGCACAGATACGCAGTATTTT
>NA|NA|TRBJ1-1|15|TRBV7-3
CANSPGRGARTEAFF
TGTGCCAACAGCCCGGGACGGGGGGCGAGGACTGAAGCTTTCTTT
>few|NA|TRBJ1-5|12|TRBV5-6
CASSRWAQPQHF
TGTGCCAGCAGCCGATGGGCTCAGCCCCAGCATTTT
>NA|TRBD1|TRBJ1-6|16|TRBV7-9
CASSSIRGPYNSPLHF
TGTGCCAGCAGCTCGATTAGGGGGCCCTATAATTCACCCCTCCACTTT
>NA|TRBD1|TRBJ2-7|15|TRBV5-1
CASSWASQGSSEQYF
TGCGCCAGCAGCTGGGCCTCACAGGGGTCGAGCGAGCAGTACTTC
>NA|NA|TRBJ2-3|14|TRBV12-3/TRBV12-4
CASTFSGPTDTQYF
TGTGCCAGCACCTTCTCGGGGCCCACAGATACGCAGTATTTT
>NA|TRBD2|TRBJ2-3|16|TRBV10-3
CAISILAGAHTDTQYF
TGTGCCATCAGTATACTAGCGGGGGCTCACACAGATACGCAGTATTTT
>NA|NA|TRBJ1-1|14|TRBV20-1
CSAKNRRGFAEAFF
TGCAGTGCTAAGAATCGACGGGGTTTCGCTGAAGCTTTCTTT
>NA|TRBD1|TRBJ1-2|14|TRBV7-2
CASSLDRRGVDYTF
TGTGCCAGCAGCTTAGATCGCAGGGGGGTCGACTACACCTTC
>few|NA|TRBJ1-1|15|TRBV15
CATSRGAGSYTEAFF
TGTGCCACCAGCAGAGGTGCAGGCTCCTACACTGAAGCTTTCTTT
>few|NA|TRBJ2-1|16|TRBV5-1
CASSSGLQGTWKEQFF
TGCGCCAGCAGCTCGGGGCTACAGGGAACTTGGAAGGAGCAGTTCTTC
>NA|NA|TRBJ2-1|15|TRBV24-1
CATSEATSSYNEQFF
TGTGCCACCAGTGAGGCGACGAGCTCCTACAATGAGCAGTTCTTC
>NA|NA|TRBJ2-1|16|TRBV6-5
CASDSGGQNFYNEQFF
TGTGCCAGCGACTCTGGTGGACAGAATTTTTACAATGAGCAGTTCTTC
>NA|NA|TRBJ1-5|17|TRBV6-2/TRBV6-3
CASSYGGVAGFNQPQHF
TGTGCCAGCAGTTATGGAGGGGTCGCGGGATTCAATCAGCCCCAGCATTTT
>NA|TRBD2|TRBJ2-6|18|TRBV7-6
CASTPGGASLAGANVLTF
TGCGCCAGCACCCCGGGAGGGGCTAGCTTAGCTGGGGCCAACGTCCTGACTTTC
>many|NA|TRBJ2-5|16|TRBV6-2/TRBV6-3
CASSYSLGGGQETQYF
TGTGCCAGCAGTTATAGCTTAGGGGGGGGTCAGGAGACCCAGTACTTC
>NA|NA|TRBJ1-2|14|TRBV20-1
CSAYDTRLGYGYTF
TGCAGTGCCTACGACACCCGTCTTGGCTATGGCTACACCTTC
>NA|NA|TRBJ2-1|10|TRBV28
CASRRDEQFF
TGTGCCAGCAGGAGGGATGAGCAGTTCTTC
>few|TRBD1|TRBJ2-7|15|TRBV29-1
CSVVIGTGTTYEQYF
TGCAGCGTTGTTATCGGGACAGGGACAACCTACGAGCAGTACTTC
>NA|NA|TRBJ2-3|15|TRBV4-2
CASSPTTGNLDTQYF
TGTGCCAGCAGCCCGACAACAGGAAACTTAGATACGCAGTATTTT
>NA|NA|TRBJ2-1|15|TRBV12-3/TRBV12-4
CASSLGGALVNEQFF
TGTGCCAGCAGTTTAGGGGGGGCTCTGGTTAATGAGCAGTTCTTC
>NA|TRBD1|TRBJ1-2|16|TRBV5-1
CASSLLGTGNNYGYTF
TGCGCCAGCAGCTTGCTGGGGACAGGGAATAACTATGGCTACACCTTC
>NA|NA|TRBJ1-5|12|TRBV2
CASSGGGWPQHF
TGTGCCAGCAGTGGGGGCGGGTGGCCCCAGCATTTT
>NA|TRBD1|TRBJ2-1|15|TRBV5-4
CASTRDRAAYNEQFF
TGTGCCAGCACCCGGGACAGGGCTGCCTACAATGAGCAGTTCTTC
>few|NA|TRBJ2-7|13|TRBV3-1
CASSRSPGAGGYF
TGTGCCAGCAGCCGATCCCCAGGGGCTGGCGGGTACTTC
>few|NA|TRBJ2-7|14|TRBV7-2
CASSPRGGAWEQYF
TGTGCCAGCAGCCCCCGAGGGGGGGCCTGGGAGCAGTACTTC
>few|TRBD2|TRBJ2-1|13|TRBV18
CASSPGRGDEQFF
TGTGCCAGCTCACCAGGGAGGGGTGATGAGCAGTTCTTC
>NA|NA|TRBJ2-3|14|TRBV12-3/TRBV12-4
CASSLQGSPDTQYF
TGTGCCAGCAGTCTCCAGGGGAGTCCAGATACGCAGTATTTT
>few|NA|TRBJ1-4|17|TRBV2
CASSEGTGFSVHGKLFF
TGTGCCAGCAGCGAAGGAACCGGGTTCTCCGTGCATGGAAAACTGTTTTTT
>few|NA|TRBJ1-4|14|TRBV5-1
CASYPGRESEKLFF
TGCGCCAGCTACCCGGGGCGGGAGTCTGAAAAACTGTTTTTT
>NA|NA|TRBJ2-1|16|TRBV7-8
CASSLLSGPDYNEQFF
NA
>NA|NA|TRBJ1-5|15|TRBV28
CASSPGRRVDQPQHF
TGTGCCAGCAGTCCCGGACGCAGGGTAGATCAGCCCCAGCATTTT